This T cell receptor beta chain was identified during a study of early T cells in non-severe SARS-CoV-2 infection. The overall study: RNA in bulk from unsorted whole blood was sequenced, and chains were unpaired.

CDR1 and CDR2 (germline): SEHNR, FQNEAQ (reference sequence). J was trimmed by 7 bases and V by 6 bases; bases with no gene match: 9. The CDR3 is made up of 16 amino acids. Unique molecular identifiers were added to individual cDNA molecules. One entry per CDR3 protein, called by TCRdb with MiXCR from the 5' RACE reads. The sample lists about 84,000 distinct CDR3 sequences, 12% occurring once. The V and J genes are TRBV7-9 and TRBJ1-6; 10 nucleotides align to TRBD1. Sequenced input: whole blood. This receptor was taken from an adult who was a healthcare worker with PCR-confirmed SARS-CoV-2 infection or an uninfected control (not recorded which). The chain's CDR3 is CASSVPGQGNNSPLHF. The CDR3 nucleotides read TGTGCCAGCAGTGTACCGGGACAGGGGAACAATTCACCCCTCCACTTT.